Listed below are T cell receptor beta chains from one sample, sequenced in a study of blood T cell repertoires in COVID-19. Repertoires were generated with immunoSEQ multiplex PCR, while TCRdb's copy carries only in-frame clones and drops some. This sample yields some 180,000 clones, of which roughly four fifths are seen a single time; 9.5% to 11% belongs to the top ten. Sequenced input: peripheral blood. The receptors come from a woman aged 40 to 50 with COVID-19, enrolled during active disease. Both conserved end residues are part of each CDR3. A D gene is named only where the DNA matches it firmly. Not all rows give a size; the values are once, few, many and, for expanded clones, a class.

13	TRBV12-3/TRBV12-4	-	-	TRBJ2-1	TGTGCCAGCAGTTTATACCGCCTGAGTGAGCAGTTCTTC	CASSLYRLSEQFF
15	TRBV7-9	-	TRBD2	TRBJ2-5	TGTGCCAGCAGCTTAGCGGCGGGAGGGCAAGAGACCCAGTACTTC	CASSLAAGGQETQYF
13	TRBV30	-	TRBD1	TRBJ1-4	TGTGCCTGGCAGGGGGCGGCAGAGGAAAAACTGTTTTTT	CAWQGAAEEKLFF
15	TRBV19	-	TRBD1	TRBJ2-2	TGTGCCAGTACCACCACCGGGACAGCCTCCGGGGAGCTGTTTTTT	CASTTTGTASGELFF
13	TRBV18	-	-	TRBJ2-5	TGTGCCAGCTCACCTGGCCTCAAAGAGACCCAGTACTTC	CASSPGLKETQYF
13	TRBV6-5	few	-	TRBJ1-6	TGTGCCAGCAGTTACGTTGGCCATTCACCCCTCCACTTT	CASSYVGHSPLHF
13	TRBV12-3/TRBV12-4	-	-	TRBJ2-3	TGTGCCAGCAGTTTAGCCAGACTTAATACGCAGTATTTT	CASSLARLNTQYF
12	TRBV19	-	-	TRBJ1-1	TGTGCCAGTAGTATCCTACGGAGTGAAGCTTTCTTT	CASSILRSEAFF
15	TRBV18	-	-	TRBJ1-4	TGTGCCAGCTCACCAACCAACAAGGGAGGTGAAAAACTGTTTTTT	CASSPTNKGGEKLFF
15	TRBV28	-	TRBD1	TRBJ2-2	TGTGCCAGCAGGCTCACAGGGGGCATCACCGGGGAGCTGTTTTTT	CASRLTGGITGELFF